This T cell receptor beta chain was documented in a study of beta chain features in type 1 diabetes. Study observations and caveats: Moderate yet significant TCRB CDR3 shortening was seen in Type 1 diabetes patients in all four CD4+ subsets.

A remark on this clone: What it binds is unknown.

V lost 5 bases, J lost 0 bases, and 9 bases lay in between. The CDR3 loop spans 14 amino acids. Germline V lookup: CDR1 MRHNA, CDR2 SNTAGT. The authors reverse transcribed all of the isolated RNA, so sequencing captured expressed TCRB transcripts. The table came from immunoSEQ multiplex PCR; TCRdb's copy has only in-frame clones and leaves some out. This table holds about 180,000 clones, less than 15% found once. This receptor was identified in a woman aged 18-29 years in good health. Sequences were obtained from central memory CD4+ T cells from blood. The chain has TRBV6-4 and TRBJ2-3; the D gene is possibly TRBD2 (6 bases). CDR3 sequence reads: CASSRDLSTDTQYF. The CDR3 nucleotides are TGTGCCAGCAGTCGGGACTTAAGCACAGATACGCAGTATTTT.